This T cell receptor (beta chain) was profiled in a study of CD8+ T cells in alopecia areata. Notes on the study in general: Across lesional scalp, and particularly alopecia totalis/universalis, clonality surpassed that of normal scalp. Possibly as an HLA-related effect, TCR sharing across patients appeared less clear than in mice.

It was cDNA, reverse transcribed from extracted RNA, that served as the sequencing template. Sequencing used immunoSEQ multiplex PCR; TCRdb keeps in-frame clones, though not all of them. Found here are over 85,000 clones, 41% of them singletons; the top ten hold approximately 1.4%. Both peripheral blood and punch biopsies of lesional scalp skin were obtained from patients who had alopecia areata. Comments on this clone: Its antigen is as yet unknown.

The germline V and J ends were trimmed by 4 bases and 8 bases, with 14 bases remaining between them. CDR1 and CDR2 from the germline V gene are SGHTA and FQGNSA. The CDR3 is 13 amino acids. The rearrangement joins TRBV7-2 to TRBJ2-5, with unresolved D. Sample: CD4+ T cells sorted from blood. This receptor was taken from a human donor with alopecia areata. The CDR3 DNA sequence: TGTGCCAGCAGCTCGGACGGCCAAGGTACCCAGTACTTC. Residues: CASSSDGQGTQYF. The variable domain in full, with the rest retrieved from reference TRBV7-2 and TRBJ2-5, is GAGVSQSPSNKVTEKGKDVELRCDPISGHTALYWYRQSLGQGLEFLIYFQGNSAPDKSGLPSDRFSAERTGGSVSTLTIQRTQQEDSAVYLCASSSDGQGTQYFGPGTRLLVL.